This T cell receptor beta chain was obtained from a study of monozygotic twins with inflammatory bowel disease. Germline V CDR1 and CDR2: SEHNR, FQNEAQ (reference sequence). The length of the CDR3 is 14 residues. Using the 5' RACE reads, TCRdb records one entry per CDR3 protein without DNA. This sample's table reports around 190,000 distinct CDR3 sequences. Sequenced material: blood. The clonotype comes from a human donor with ulcerative colitis or Crohn's disease, or a healthy co-twin of an affected twin (not recorded which). The gene calls are TRBV7-9 and TRBJ2-5. This CDR3 reads CASSYVGLRETQYF.